This entry is about one T cell receptor (beta chain). What it binds is not known. The PCR employed 60 Vbeta primers together with 13 Jbeta primers. Here immunoSEQ multiplex PCR was the method, and the copy in TCRdb shows in-frame clones only, minus some. The sample has approximately 190,000 clones, about 81% seen once. Germline assignment: CDR1 SGHVS and CDR2 FNYEAQ. The CDR3 consists of 16 residues. V was clipped by 5 bases and J by 3 bases; unmatched bases: 7. The data originate from a study of cytomegalovirus exposure and HLA in healthy donors. Background on the study: As released early, the data held roughly 85 million unique TCRs from HLA-typed donors. Study findings and constraints: In vitro checks showed that a few CMV-associated chains really do target CMV antigens.

The specimen sequenced was PBMCs. This TCR derives from a woman aged 50 to 65 in good health and CMV-seropositive. The rearrangement uses TRBV7-6 and TRBJ2-1, with 10 bases matching TRBD1. As DNA, the CDR3 is TGTGCCAGCAGCGTAGGGACAGGGGAGATCTACAATGAGCAGTTCTTC. Protein sequence: CASSVGTGEIYNEQFF. The full variable domain, rest sourced from reference TRBV7-6 and TRBJ2-1, is GAGVSQSPRYKVTKRGQDVALRCDPISGHVSLYWYRQALGQGPEFLTYFNYEAQQDKSGLPNDRFSAERPEGSISTLTIQRTEQRDSAMYRCASSVGTGEIYNEQFFGPGTRLTVL.